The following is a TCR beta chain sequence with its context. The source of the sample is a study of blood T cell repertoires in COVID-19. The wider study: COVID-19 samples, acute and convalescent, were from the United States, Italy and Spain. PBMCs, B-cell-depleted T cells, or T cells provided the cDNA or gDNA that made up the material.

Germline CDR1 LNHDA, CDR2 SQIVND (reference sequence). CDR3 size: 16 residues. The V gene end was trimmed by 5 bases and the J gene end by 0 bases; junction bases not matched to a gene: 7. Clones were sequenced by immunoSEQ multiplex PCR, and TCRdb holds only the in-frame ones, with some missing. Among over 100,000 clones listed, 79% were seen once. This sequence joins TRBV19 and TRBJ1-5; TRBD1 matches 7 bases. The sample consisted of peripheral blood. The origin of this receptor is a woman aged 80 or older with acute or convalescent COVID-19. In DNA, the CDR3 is TGTGCCAGTAGTCCGTTCGGGACAGCTAGCAATCAGCCCCAGCATTTT. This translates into CASSPFGTASNQPQHF.